The 18 T cell receptor beta chains in this list originate from one sample, sequenced in a study of blood T cell repertoires in COVID-19. The data were produced by immunoSEQ multiplex PCR, yet TCRdb's version contains in-frame clones alone and is incomplete. In the table there are over 90,000 clones, around 73% of which are singletons. Sequenced sample: peripheral blood. The receptors here all came from a man in his sixties with active or convalescent COVID-19.

In this sample, this clone turned up once. The CDR3 protein is CATSRDPSSNTGELFF. CDR3 bases: TGTGCCACCAGCAGAGATCCTAGCTCAAACACCGGGGAGCTGTTTTTT. The V gene is TRBV15, the J gene TRBJ2-2; TRBD2 might be the D (5 bases). The germline V gene encodes CDR1 LNHNV and CDR2 YYDKDF (reference sequence). Trimming cost V 0 bases and J 2 bases, with 10 bases left between them. The CDR3 is 16 amino acids.

This clone was picked up one time. V and J are TRBV4-1 and TRBJ1-5; D possibly corresponds to TRBD1 (5 bases). The CDR3 length is 14 residues. V gave up 1 base and J gave up 4 bases, with 8 bases separating them. Germline values: CDR1 MGHRA, CDR2 YSYEKL. CDR3 protein: CASSQGRGNQPQHF. As DNA, the CDR3 is TGCGCCAGCAGCCAAGGCCGGGGGAATCAGCCCCAGCATTTT.

The V and J genes are TRBV19 and TRBJ1-1; possibly TRBD1 for D (5 bases). This CDR3 contains 13 residues. Germline CDR1 LNHDA, CDR2 SQIVND (reference sequence). The V gene lost 0 bases and the J gene lost 8 bases, with 10 bases spanning the gap. The CDR3 spells CASSIEGGVEAFF. For the CDR3, the DNA is TGTGCCAGTAGTATAGAGGGGGGAGTAGAAGCTTTCTTT.

This sequence joins TRBV7-9 and TRBJ1-4, with D tentatively TRBD1 (5 bases). Germline loops: CDR1 SEHNR, CDR2 FQNEAQ (reference sequence). There are 15 residues in the CDR3. V was clipped by 0 bases and J by 7 bases, with 12 bases between them. In DNA form, the CDR3 reads TGTGCCAGCAGCTTAGCCGGAGGGACGAGTGAAAAACTGTTTTTT. This encodes CASSLAGGTSEKLFF.

For the CDR3, the DNA is TGTGCCGGAGGGCCTAGCACAGATACGCAGTATTTT. This codes for CAGGPSTDTQYF. This chain joins TRBV10-3 and TRBJ2-3, with D maybe TRBD2 (6 bases). Germline lookup yields CDR1 ENHRY and CDR2 SYGVKD. The CDR3 runs to 12 residues. V dropped 11 bases and J dropped 0 bases, with 9 bases sitting between them.

The chain links TRBV18 to TRBJ1-2; TRBD1 aligns across 7 bases. Germline CDR1 KGHSH, CDR2 LQKENI. CDR3 length: 14 amino acids. V gave up 0 bases and J gave up 5 bases; unmatched junction bases: 3. CDR3 amino acids: CASSPPVQGYGYTF. The CDR3 bases are TGTGCCAGCTCACCACCGGTACAGGGGTATGGCTACACCTTC.

The chain recombines TRBV24-1 with TRBJ2-3; TRBD1 agrees at 7 bases. Trimming took 3 bases from V and 2 from J; bases not matched to a gene: 7. The CDR3 has 16 residues. CDR1 is KGHDR, CDR2 SFDVKD, per germline. CDR3 sequence: CATSDAGTALTDTQYF. DNA for the CDR3: TGTGCCACCAGTGATGCCGGGACAGCCCTCACAGATACGCAGTATTTT.

In its sample, this clone was seen a few times. This chain joins TRBV19 and TRBJ1-1, with a possible D match to TRBD1 (5 bases). The V and J ends lost 4 bases and 8 bases respectively, with 11 bases between them. The CDR3 contains 12 residues. The V gene's germline CDR1 is LNHDA and CDR2 SQIVND (reference sequence). The CDR3 DNA follows: TGTGCCAGTAGTAGCCGACAGATGGAAGCTTTCTTT. As protein: CASSSRQMEAFF.

This clone appeared a few times. The J gene is TRBJ1-4, the V gene TRBV9; the D is unclear. Germline CDR1 and CDR2: SGDLS and YYNGEE. The V and J ends lost 1 base and 5 bases respectively, with 12 bases between them. This CDR3 has 15 residues. The CDR3 sequence: CASSVSGIGNEKLFF. CDR3 coding DNA: TGTGCCAGCAGCGTATCGGGGATCGGGAATGAAAAACTGTTTTTT. Based on the CDR3 plus reference TRBV9 and TRBJ1-4, the full variable domain is DSGVTQTPKHLITATGQRVTLRCSPRSGDLSVYWYQQSLDQGLQFLIQYYNGEERAKGNILERFSAQQFPDLHSELNLSSLELGDSALYFCASSVSGIGNEKLFFGSGTQLSVL.

The chain links TRBV24-1 to TRBJ1-5; 9 nucleotides match TRBD1. Trimming at V came to 4 bases and at J to 2 bases, leaving 2 bases not matched to a gene. CDR1 KGHDR and CDR2 SFDVKD come from the germline V gene. The CDR3 contains 15 residues. In DNA form, the CDR3 reads TGTGCCACCAGTGACCGGACAGGGGGCAATCAGCCCCAGCATTTT. Amino acid sequence: CATSDRTGGNQPQHF.

The chain combines TRBV6-6 with TRBJ1-3; TRBD1 might be the D (6 bases). V gave up 6 bases and J gave up 1 base, with 10 bases separating them. The germline CDR1 and CDR2 sequences are MNHNY and SVGAGI (reference sequence). The CDR3 has 14 residues. The CDR3 is CASSPTGSGNTIYF. DNA for the CDR3: TGTGCCAGCAGCCCTACAGGGTCTGGAAACACCATATATTTT.

This clone has a count of ten or more. This sequence joins TRBV9 and TRBJ2-4, with 9 positions matching TRBD2. Germline V gene data show CDR1 as SGDLS and CDR2 as YYNGEE. The CDR3 runs to 16 residues. With 0 bases clipped from V and 7 bases from J, the junction kept 8 bases outside the gene matches. CDR3: CASSVGREGRRNIQYF. The CDR3 DNA follows: TGTGCCAGCAGCGTAGGGCGGGAGGGCCGGCGGAACATTCAGTACTTC. Complete variable domain (other parts from reference TRBV9 and TRBJ2-4): DSGVTQTPKHLITATGQRVTLRCSPRSGDLSVYWYQQSLDQGLQFLIQYYNGEERAKGNILERFSAQQFPDLHSELNLSSLELGDSALYFCASSVGREGRRNIQYFGAGTRLSVL.

This sequence joins TRBV2 and TRBJ1-1; TRBD1 agrees at 10 bases. Germline assignment: CDR1 SNHLY and CDR2 FYNNEI. The CDR3 is 16 residues long. V gave up 8 bases and J gave up 8 bases; unmatched junction bases: 17. The CDR3 here is CASGLDRDRGHPEAFF. The CDR3 DNA is TGTGCCAGCGGACTAGACCGGGACAGGGGACATCCCGAAGCTTTCTTT.

This clone was detected only a few times. The rearrangement joins TRBV11-2 to TRBJ1-2, with a possible D match to TRBD1 (6 bases). There are 13 residues in the CDR3. V was shortened by 1 base and J by 6 bases, with 9 bases between the two germline ends. From germline, CDR1 is SGHAT and CDR2 FQNNGV. CDR3 in amino acids: CASSLGYRDGYTF. In nucleotides, the CDR3 is TGTGCCAGCAGCTTAGGTTACAGGGATGGCTACACCTTC.

V and J are TRBV30 and TRBJ2-7, with a tentative D call TRBD2 (6 bases). Germline values: CDR1 GTSNPN, CDR2 SVGIG (reference sequence). The V and J ends lost 6 bases and 2 bases respectively, with 11 bases between them. The CDR3 is 12 residues long. CDR3 in amino acids: CACWTGAYEQYV. The CDR3 coding sequence is TGTGCCTGTTGGACGGGGGCCTACGAGCAGTACGTC.

The V and J genes are TRBV3-1 (or the pseudogene TRBV3-2) and TRBJ2-7; 9 bases are shared with TRBD2. The germline CDR1 and CDR2 sequences are LGHDT and YNNKEL (reference sequence). The V segment lost 3 bases and the J segment 0 bases; nucleotides outside the gene matches: 3. The CDR3 is 15 amino acids. In DNA form, the CDR3 reads TGTGCCAGCAGCCACTCTAGCGGGGTCTCCTACGAGCAGTACTTC. Its protein is CASSHSSGVSYEQYF.

This clone appeared a few times. The chain employs TRBV21-1 and TRBJ2-7; the table assigns TRBD1, which was not confirmed against the DNA. TRBV21-1 is a pseudogene. The CDR3 extends over 16 amino acids. The CDR3 DNA reads TGTGCCAGCATCTCCGCTTCAAGAGGGACAGGTAGCGAGCAGTACGTC. Its protein is CASISASRGTGSEQYV.

The V gene is TRBV11-2, the J gene TRBJ2-2, with 8 bases lining up with TRBD1. The germline gives CDR1 SGHAT, CDR2 FQNNGV. CDR3 size: 16 residues. V lost 4 bases, J lost 1 base, and 5 bases stayed unmatched. The DNA of the CDR3 is TGTGCCAGCAGCTCGGCGGACAGGGTGAACACCGGGGAGCTGTTTTTT. This translates into CASSSADRVNTGELFF. The whole variable domain, remainder taken from reference TRBV11-2 and TRBJ2-2, is EAGVAQSPRYKIIEKRQSVAFWCNPISGHATLYWYQQILGQGPKLLIQFQNNGVVDDSQLPKDRFSAERLKGVDSTLKIQPAKLEDSAVYLCASSSADRVNTGELFFGEGSRLTVL.